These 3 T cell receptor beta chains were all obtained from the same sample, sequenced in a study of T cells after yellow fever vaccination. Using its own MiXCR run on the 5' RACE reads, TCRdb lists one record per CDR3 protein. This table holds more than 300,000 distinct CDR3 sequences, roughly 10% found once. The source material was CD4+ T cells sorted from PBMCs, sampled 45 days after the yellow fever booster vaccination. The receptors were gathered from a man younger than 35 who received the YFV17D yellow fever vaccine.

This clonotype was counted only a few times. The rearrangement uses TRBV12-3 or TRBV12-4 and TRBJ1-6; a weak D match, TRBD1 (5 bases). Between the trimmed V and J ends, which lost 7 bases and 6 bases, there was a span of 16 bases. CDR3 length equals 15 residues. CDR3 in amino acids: CASTQSPGLNSPLHF. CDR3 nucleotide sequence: TGTGCCAGCACACAATCCCCGGGACTTAATTCACCCCTCCACTTT.

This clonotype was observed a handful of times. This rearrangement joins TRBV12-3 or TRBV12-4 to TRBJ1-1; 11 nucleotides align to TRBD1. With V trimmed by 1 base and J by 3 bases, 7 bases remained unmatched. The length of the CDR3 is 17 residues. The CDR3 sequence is CASSLEDRGRRHTEAFF. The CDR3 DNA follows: TGTGCCAGCAGTTTAGAGGACAGGGGGCGCAGGCACACTGAAGCTTTCTTT.

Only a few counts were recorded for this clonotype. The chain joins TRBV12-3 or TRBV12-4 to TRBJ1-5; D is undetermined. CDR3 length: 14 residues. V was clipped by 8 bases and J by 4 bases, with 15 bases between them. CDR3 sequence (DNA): TGTGCCAGCGCATGGACTGCGACGAATCAGCCCCAGCATTTT. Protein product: CASAWTATNQPQHF.